This T cell receptor beta chain was recovered during a study of metastatic and nonmetastatic thyroid tumors. Study information: Comparative analysis of repertoires was undertaken across blood and tumor or nodule tissue obtained from malignant and benign thyroid patients.

Thyroid surgery had not been preceded by any treatment in any patient. Overall study findings and caveats: Compared with benign nodules, malignant thyroid tumors were reported to have significantly higher TCR beta diversity in both blood and tumor.

This clone was recorded at least ten times. Its antigen is undetermined. Per the original data handling: Clinicopathological groups supplied CDR3 differences that were used to build a distant-metastasis classifier for papillary thyroid cancer. TCRdb re-called the PCR reads through MiXCR. TCRdb, not the authors, supplied the V and J calls. The repertoire consists of roughly 58,000 clones, with about 3.8% occurring once and the leading ten covering about 20%. This CDR3 has 14 amino acids. The V end was cut by 5 bases, the J end by 9 bases, with 20 bases between. CDR1 is MNHNS and CDR2 is SASEGT in the germline V gene.

Sample: blood. The TCR originated in a female donor with papillary thyroid cancer or a benign thyroid nodule (not recorded which). Some clones in this sample may be carry-over from other donors' samples. This chain connects TRBV6-1 to TRBJ2-7; D might be TRBD2 (6 bases). CDR3 nucleotide sequence: TGTGCCAGCAGTTACCAATCTGCGGGGTTTGTGCAGTACTTC. Translation gives CASSYQSAGFVQYF.